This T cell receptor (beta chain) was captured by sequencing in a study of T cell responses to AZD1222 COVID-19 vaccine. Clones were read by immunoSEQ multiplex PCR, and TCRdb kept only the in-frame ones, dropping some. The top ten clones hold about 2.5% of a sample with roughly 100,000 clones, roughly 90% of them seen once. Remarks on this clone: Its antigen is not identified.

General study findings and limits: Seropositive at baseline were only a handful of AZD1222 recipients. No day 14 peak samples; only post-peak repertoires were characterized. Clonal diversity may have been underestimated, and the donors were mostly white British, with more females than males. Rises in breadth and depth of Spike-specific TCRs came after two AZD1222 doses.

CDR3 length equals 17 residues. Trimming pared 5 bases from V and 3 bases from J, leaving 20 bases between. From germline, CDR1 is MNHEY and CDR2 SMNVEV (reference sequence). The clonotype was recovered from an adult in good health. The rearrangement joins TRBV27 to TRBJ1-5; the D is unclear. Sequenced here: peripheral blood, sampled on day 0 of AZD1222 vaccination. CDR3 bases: TGTGCCAGCAGTCCCACCCCCTCCGGGCAGCACAATCAGCCCCAGCATTTT. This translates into CASSPTPSGQHNQPQHF.